These T cell receptor beta chains were read from a single sample in a study of blood T cells in healthy people across ages. A single record per CDR3 protein comes from TCRdb applying MiXCR to the 5' RACE reads. The sample includes more than 700,000 distinct CDR3 sequences, 50% to 65% of them seen just once. What was sequenced was blood. Every receptor here comes from a man aged 80 or over in good health. CDR3s include the opening cysteine and the closing phenylalanine or tryptophan. The order of the fields is CDR3 protein, CDR3 DNA, D gene, clone size, J gene, V gene, CDR3 length. D genes are given only for firm matches. The size of a clone is reported for some rows only, either as once, few or many, or as a class for expanded clones.

CATRQRESHNEQFF	TGTGCCACCCGGCAGCGGGAGTCCCACAATGAGCAGTTCTTC	TRBD2	NA	TRBJ2-1	TRBV15	14
CASSLGVSSSYEQYF	TGTGCCAGCAGCTTAGGCGTCAGCAGCTCCTACGAGCAGTACTTC	NA	NA	TRBJ2-7	TRBV7-2	15
CASSAGPELAQYF	TGCGCCAGCAGCGCGGGACCGGAATTGGCCCAGTACTTC	NA	few	TRBJ2-4	TRBV4-1	13
CSGGVGTDTQYF	TGCAGTGGTGGGGTAGGCACAGATACGCAGTATTTT	NA	few	TRBJ2-3	TRBV20-1	12
CASTLLGGNEKLFF	TGTGCCAGCACTCTACTCGGGGGCAATGAAAAACTGTTTTTT	NA	NA	TRBJ1-4	TRBV2	14
CASRLGLGYEQYF	TGTGCCAGCAGGTTGGGGTTGGGGTACGAGCAGTACTTC	NA	NA	TRBJ2-7	TRBV28	13
CASSTPGGQETQYF	TGCGCCAGCAGCACGCCCGGAGGCCAAGAGACCCAGTACTTC	NA	NA	TRBJ2-5	TRBV5-1	14
CASSGGHFTDTQYF	TGTGCCAGCAGCGGCGGACATTTCACAGATACGCAGTATTTT	NA	NA	TRBJ2-3	TRBV3-1	14
CASSYSATGRQFF	TGTGCCAGCAGTTACTCGGCGACAGGGAGGCAGTTCTTC	TRBD1	many	TRBJ2-1	TRBV6-5	13
CASRKSSGSNEQFF	TGTGCCAGCAGGAAGTCTAGCGGGTCCAATGAGCAGTTCTTC	TRBD2	NA	TRBJ2-1	TRBV7-3	14
CSARAFSGGGMNTEAFF	TGCAGTGCTAGAGCCTTCTCAGGGGGGGGCATGAACACTGAAGCTTTCTTT	TRBD1	once	TRBJ1-1	TRBV20-1	17
CASSFKDLNTEAFF	TGTGCCAGCAGCTTCAAGGATCTGAACACTGAAGCTTTCTTT	NA	NA	TRBJ1-1	TRBV7-9	14
CVSSSWVSYEQYF	TGTGTCAGCAGCTCATGGGTCTCCTACGAGCAGTACTTC	NA	NA	TRBJ2-7	TRBV5-5	13
CASSLRQVSTDTQYF	TGTGCCAGCAGTTTACGGCAGGTTAGCACAGATACGCAGTATTTT	NA	NA	TRBJ2-3	TRBV27	15
CASSRYSDLNEKLFF	TGTGCCAGCAGTAGGTACTCCGACCTTAATGAAAAACTGTTTTTT	NA	NA	TRBJ1-4	TRBV7-9	15
CTSSAEPAGYGYTF	TGCACCAGCAGCGCGGAGCCGGCGGGCTATGGCTACACCTTC	NA	NA	TRBJ1-2	TRBV5-1	14